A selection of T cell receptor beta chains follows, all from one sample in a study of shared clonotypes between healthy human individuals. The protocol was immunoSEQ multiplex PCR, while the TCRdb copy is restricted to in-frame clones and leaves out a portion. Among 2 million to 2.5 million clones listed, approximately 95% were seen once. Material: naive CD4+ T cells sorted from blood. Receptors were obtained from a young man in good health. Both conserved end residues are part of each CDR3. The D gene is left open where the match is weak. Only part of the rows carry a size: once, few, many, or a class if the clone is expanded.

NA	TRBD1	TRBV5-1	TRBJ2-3	CASSEPGTGGNTQYF	TGCGCCAGCAGCGAACCAGGGACAGGGGGAAATACGCAGTATTTT
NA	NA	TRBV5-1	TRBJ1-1	CASGQGTEAFF	TGCGCCAGCGGCCAGGGCACTGAAGCTTTCTTT
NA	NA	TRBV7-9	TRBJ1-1	CASSPGQFMNTEAFF	TGTGCCAGCAGCCCCGGACAGTTCATGAACACTGAAGCTTTCTTT
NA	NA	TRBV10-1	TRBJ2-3	CASSDNMGLATSTDTQYF	TGCGCCAGCAGTGACAATATGGGGCTAGCGACTAGCACAGATACGCAGTATTTT
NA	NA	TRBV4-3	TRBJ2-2	CASSQEDSITGELFF	TGCGCCAGCAGCCAAGAGGACTCAATCACCGGGGAGCTGTTTTTT
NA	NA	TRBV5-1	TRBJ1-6	CASSPVGGGNSPLHF	TGCGCCAGCAGCCCCGTGGGGGGCGGTAATTCACCCCTCCACTTT
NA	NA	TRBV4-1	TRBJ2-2	CASSQDRAVTGELFF	TGCGCCAGCAGCCAAGATAGGGCAGTCACCGGGGAGCTGTTTTTT
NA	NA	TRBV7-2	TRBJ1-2	CASGQLNYGYTF	TGTGCCAGCGGACAGCTCAACTATGGCTACACCTTC
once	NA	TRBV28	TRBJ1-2	CASSLMGGPNLYGYTF	TGTGCCAGCAGTTTAATGGGGGGGCCCAACCTCTATGGCTACACCTTC
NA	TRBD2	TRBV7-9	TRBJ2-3	CASSSTSFRTDTQYF	TGTGCCAGCAGCTCGACTAGCTTTAGAACAGATACGCAGTATTTT
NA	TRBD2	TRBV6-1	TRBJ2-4	CASSERTSGGDLAKNIQYF	TGTGCCAGCAGTGAACGTACTAGCGGGGGGGACCTAGCCAAAAACATTCAGTACTTC
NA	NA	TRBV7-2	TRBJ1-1	CASSPRYTEAFF	TGTGCCAGCAGTCCGAGGTACACTGAAGCTTTCTTT
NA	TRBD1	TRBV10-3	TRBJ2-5	CAIRAEQGATETQYF	TGTGCCATCAGGGCCGAACAGGGGGCTACGGAGACCCAGTACTTC
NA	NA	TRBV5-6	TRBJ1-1	CASSLDKGRGNTEAFF	TGTGCCAGCAGCTTGGACAAGGGGAGGGGGAACACTGAAGCTTTCTTT
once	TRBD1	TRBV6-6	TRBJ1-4	CASSGGQGAEKLFF	TGTGCCAGCAGTGGAGGACAGGGGGCTGAAAAACTGTTTTTT
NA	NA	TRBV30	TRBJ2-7	CAWSVLTYEQYF	TGTGCCTGGAGTGTACTGACCTACGAGCAGTACTTC
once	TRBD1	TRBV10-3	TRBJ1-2	CAISDLRGQGLGYTF	TGTGCCATCAGTGACCTGAGGGGACAGGGGCTCGGCTACACCTTC
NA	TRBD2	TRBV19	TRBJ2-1	CATNTRSGLAGDNEQFF	TGTGCCACAAACACCCGGTCGGGGCTAGCGGGAGACAATGAGCAGTTCTTC
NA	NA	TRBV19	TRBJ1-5	CASRGQGGQPQHF	TGTGCCAGTAGAGGGCAAGGAGGTCAGCCCCAGCATTTT
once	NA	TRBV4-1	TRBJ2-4	CASSRLGEAKNIQYF	TGCGCCAGCAGCCGCCTCGGGGAGGCCAAAAACATTCAGTACTTC
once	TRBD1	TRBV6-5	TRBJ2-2	CATLRGPTGELFF	TGTGCCACCCTCAGGGGGCCCACCGGGGAGCTGTTTTTT
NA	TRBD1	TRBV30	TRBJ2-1	CAWSPDRVYEQFF	TGTGCCTGGAGTCCGGACAGGGTGTATGAGCAGTTCTTC
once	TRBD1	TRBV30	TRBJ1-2	CAWSVYQISQGVGGYTF	TGTGCCTGGAGTGTATACCAGATTTCGCAGGGGGTTGGTGGCTACACCTTC
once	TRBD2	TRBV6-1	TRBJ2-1	CASRGGLAGNEQFF	TGTGCCAGCAGGGGAGGACTAGCAGGGAATGAGCAGTTCTTC
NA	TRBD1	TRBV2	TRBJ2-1	CASSAQGIGNNEQFF	TGTGCCAGCAGTGCACAGGGGATTGGGAACAATGAGCAGTTCTTC
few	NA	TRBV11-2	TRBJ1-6	CASSLVERSLHF	TGTGCCAGCAGCTTAGTCGAACGATCCCTCCACTTT
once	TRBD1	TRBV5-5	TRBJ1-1	CASSGQQGTLNTEAFF	TGTGCCAGCAGTGGTCAACAGGGGACCCTGAACACTGAAGCTTTCTTT
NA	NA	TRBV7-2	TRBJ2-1	CASSLDLGGSNEQFF	TGTGCCAGCAGCTTAGATTTGGGGGGATCCAATGAGCAGTTCTTC
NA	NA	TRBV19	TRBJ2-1	CASSIETDGNEQFF	TGTGCCAGTAGTATAGAAACGGATGGCAATGAGCAGTTCTTC
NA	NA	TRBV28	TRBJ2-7	CASSGPPDWYEQYF	TGTGCCAGCTCAGGCCCTCCCGACTGGTACGAGCAGTACTTC
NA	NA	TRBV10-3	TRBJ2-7	CAISEPTRDSYEQYF	TGTGCCATCAGTGAGCCTACGCGAGACTCCTACGAGCAGTACTTC
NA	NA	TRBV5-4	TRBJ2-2	CASSVDSYTGELFF	TGTGCCAGCAGCGTGGACAGTTACACCGGGGAGCTGTTTTTT